Listed here are 8 T cell receptor beta chains from one sample, sequenced in a study of cytomegalovirus exposure and HLA in healthy donors. PCR was performed using 60 Vbeta and 13 Jbeta primers. Here immunoSEQ multiplex PCR was the method, and the copy in TCRdb shows in-frame clones only, minus some. The table shows about 160,000 clones, with around 80% occurring only once. Sequenced: PBMCs. The receptors stem from a male donor in good health and CMV-seronegative.

V and J are TRBV4-2 and TRBJ2-5, with D possibly matching TRBD2 (6 bases). V gave up 0 bases and J gave up 5 bases, with 13 bases separating them. The CDR3 runs to 15 residues. The germline V gene encodes CDR1 LGHNA and CDR2 YNFKEQ. CDR3 residues: CASSQEGRAGETQYF. In DNA form, the CDR3 reads TGTGCCAGCAGCCAAGAGGGACGGGCGGGGGAGACCCAGTACTTC.

The gene calls are TRBV19 and TRBJ2-7; D is perhaps TRBD2 (5 bases). The CDR3 contains 15 residues. The V gene lost 3 bases and the J gene lost 2 bases, with 14 bases spanning the gap. Per germline, CDR1 LNHDA and CDR2 SQIVND (reference sequence). DNA for the CDR3: TGTGCCAGTAGTATGGGTCCGCGGACTCCCTACGAGCAGTACTTC. It translates to CASSMGPRTPYEQYF.

This clone was picked up a small number of times. The chain uses TRBV4-2 and TRBJ1-1; 8 bases match TRBD1. Trimming cost V 1 base and J 2 bases; bases outside gene matches: 3. The CDR3 extends over 15 amino acids. Germline V gene lookup returns CDR1 LGHNA and CDR2 YNFKEQ. The CDR3 is CASSQGQGANTEAFF. The CDR3 region has the DNA TGTGCCAGCAGCCAAGGGCAGGGGGCCAACACTGAAGCTTTCTTT.

The chain has TRBV5-1 and TRBJ2-1, with 13 bases aligning to TRBD2. J lost 8 bases, V lost 2 bases, and 4 bases had no gene match. The CDR3 spans 15 residues. From germline, CDR1 is SGHRS and CDR2 YFSETQ. CDR3 nucleotides: TGCGCCAGCAGCTTACTAGCGGGGGGGCCTGATGAGCAGTTCTTC. This encodes CASSLLAGGPDEQFF.

This chain joins TRBV4-1 and TRBJ2-7; no reliable D call. Germline V gene data show CDR1 as MGHRA and CDR2 as YSYEKL. V lost 1 base to trimming and J lost 2 bases, with 9 bases between them. The CDR3 loop spans 14 amino acids. The CDR3 region has the DNA TGCGCCAGCAGCCAAGCTTCCAGAACCTACGAGCAGTACTTC. It codes for CASSQASRTYEQYF.

The genes are TRBV6-5 and TRBJ2-5; possible D gene TRBD1, 5 bases. Germline V gene lookup returns CDR1 MNHEY and CDR2 SVGAGI. This CDR3 comprises 14 residues. Trimming stripped 6 bases from V and 5 bases from J, with 16 bases between. The CDR3 reads CASSYTGARETQYF. CDR3 coding DNA: TGTGCCAGCAGCTACACAGGTGCCAGGGAGACCCAGTACTTC.

This chain joins TRBV11-2 and TRBJ2-5; possible D gene TRBD2, 5 bases. Trimming cost V 1 base and J 5 bases, with 14 bases left between them. CDR1 and CDR2 (germline): SGHAT, FQNNGV. There are 15 residues in the CDR3. CDR3 sequence (DNA): TGTGCCAGCAGCTTAGGAGTAGCGTTGGGGGAGACCCAGTACTTC. Translating gives CASSLGVALGETQYF. Supplemented by reference TRBV11-2 and TRBJ2-5, the full variable domain reads EAGVAQSPRYKIIEKRQSVAFWCNPISGHATLYWYQQILGQGPKLLIQFQNNGVVDDSQLPKDRFSAERLKGVDSTLKIQPAKLEDSAVYLCASSLGVALGETQYFGPGTRLLVL.

This clone appeared a single time. The chain has TRBV28 and TRBJ2-5; D gene unclear. V lost 5 bases to trimming and J lost 5 bases, with 15 bases between them. The CDR3 has 14 residues. Germline-derived CDR1 and CDR2 are MDHEN and SYDVKM. The chain's CDR3 is CASSPPLHRETQYF. CDR3 bases: TGTGCCAGCAGTCCCCCGTTGCATCGGGAGACCCAGTACTTC.